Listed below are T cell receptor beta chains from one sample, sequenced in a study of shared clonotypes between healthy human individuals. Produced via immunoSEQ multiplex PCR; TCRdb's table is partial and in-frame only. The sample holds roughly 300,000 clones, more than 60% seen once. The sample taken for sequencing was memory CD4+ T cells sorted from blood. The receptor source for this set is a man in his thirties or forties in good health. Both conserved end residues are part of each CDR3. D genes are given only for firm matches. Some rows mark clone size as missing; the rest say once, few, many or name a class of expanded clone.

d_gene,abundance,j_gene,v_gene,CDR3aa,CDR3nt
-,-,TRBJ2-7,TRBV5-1,CASSLGLRVLYEQYF,TGCGCCAGCAGCTTGGGGTTGCGGGTACTCTACGAGCAGTACTTC
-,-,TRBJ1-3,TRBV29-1,CSVTAQGDTIYF,TGCAGCGTTACCGCTCAGGGAGACACCATATATTTT
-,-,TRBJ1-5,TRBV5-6,CASSLDGGRGNQPQHF,TGTGCCAGCAGCTTGGACGGCGGCAGGGGAAATCAGCCCCAGCATTTT
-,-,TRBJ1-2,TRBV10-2,CASSEGRDYGYTF,TGCGCCAGCAGTGAGGGCAGGGACTATGGCTACACCTTC
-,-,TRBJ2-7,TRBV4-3,CASSQVVHGDEQYF,TGCGCCAGCAGCCAAGTGGTCCATGGTGACGAGCAGTACTTC
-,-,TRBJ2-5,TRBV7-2,CASSLALQETQYF,TGTGCCAGCAGCTTAGCCCTGCAAGAGACCCAGTACTTC
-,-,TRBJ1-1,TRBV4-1,CASSQAMETEAFF,TGCGCCAGCAGCCAAGCTATGGAGACTGAAGCTTTCTTT
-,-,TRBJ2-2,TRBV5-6,CASSLIRHTGELFF,TGTGCCAGCAGCTTGATAAGACACACCGGGGAGCTGTTTTTT
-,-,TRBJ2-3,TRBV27,CATLKRQPLSTDTQYF,TGTGCCACCCTCAAGCGACAGCCCCTTAGCACAGATACGCAGTATTTT
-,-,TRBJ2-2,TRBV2,CASLRGLVAGELFF,TGTGCCAGCTTACGGGGGTTGGTCGCCGGGGAGCTGTTTTTT
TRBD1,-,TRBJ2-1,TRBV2,CASTDRASYNEQFF,TGTGCCAGCACGGACAGGGCTTCCTACAATGAGCAGTTCTTC
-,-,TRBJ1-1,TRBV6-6,CASSYSGVTEAFF,TGTGCCAGCAGTTACTCGGGTGTCACTGAAGCTTTCTTT
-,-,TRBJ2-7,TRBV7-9,CASSRGTLSYEQYF,TGTGCCAGCAGCCGAGGGACTCTCTCCTACGAGCAGTACTTC
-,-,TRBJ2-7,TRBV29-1,CSVGTQYEQYF,TGCAGCGTTGGGACCCAATACGAGCAGTACTTC
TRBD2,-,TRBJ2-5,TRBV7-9,CASSRNSGSRETQYF,TGTGCCAGCAGTCGGAATAGCGGGAGCAGAGAGACCCAGTACTTC
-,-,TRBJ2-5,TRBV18,CASSPSYNEETQYF,TGTGCCAGCTCACCATCCTACAACGAAGAGACCCAGTACTTC
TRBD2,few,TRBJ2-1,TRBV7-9,CASSLALAGTYNEQFF,TGTGCCAGCAGCTTAGCATTAGCGGGTACCTACAATGAGCAGTTCTTC
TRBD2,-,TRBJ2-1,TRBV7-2,CASKGSGNYNEQFF,TGTGCCAGCAAGGGGAGCGGGAACTACAATGAGCAGTTCTTC